This TCR beta chain was observed in a study of blood T cell repertoires in COVID-19. Trimming at V came to 3 bases and at J to 4 bases, leaving 5 bases not matched to a gene. The CDR3 sequence is 14 residues long. Germline CDR1 reads LGHDT; CDR2 reads YNNKEL (reference sequence). The authors' processing: How many nucleated cells were present was estimated from reference gene primer amplification. Sequencing was performed with immunoSEQ multiplex PCR; in TCRdb, only in-frame clones are kept and a portion is missing. V and J calls and clone size are as listed in that table; D and trimming were resolved from the DNA. The sample lists about 280,000 clones, approximately 85% occurring once.

The sequence derives from a man aged 50 to 59 with active or convalescent COVID-19. The chain recombines TRBV3-1 (or the pseudogene TRBV3-2) with TRBJ1-1; 7 nucleotides line up with TRBD1. The specimen sequenced was peripheral blood. CDR3 amino acids: CASSHETGSTEAFF. The CDR3 DNA reads as TGTGCCAGCAGCCATGAGACAGGGAGCACTGAAGCTTTCTTT.